A single sample is the source of the 26 T cell receptor beta chains below, sequenced in a study of vaccination and CD4 T cells after COVID-19. Treatment defined: approximately nine-day PBMC culture with coronavirus spike peptide pools or control peptides (ViraFEST assay). With the Oncomine TCR Beta short-read assay, DNA from cultured CD4+ T cells was sequenced. One entry per CDR3 protein results from TCRdb running MiXCR on the PCR reads. The data contain around 20,000 distinct CDR3 sequences, 50% to 60% of them singletons. These receptors' targets are unknown. Sequenced material: CD4+ T cells from blood, cultured in vitro, taken after SARS-CoV-2 vaccination. All receptors derive from a human donor who had recovered from COVID-19.

V is TRBV7-3 and J is TRBJ2-3; 7 bases agree with TRBD2. V gave up 1 base and J gave up 4 bases; unmatched junction bases: 8. Germline CDR1 reads SGHTA; CDR2 reads FQGTGA. CDR3 length: 16 residues. CDR3 loop: CASSLNPGGAADTQYF. Written as DNA, the CDR3 is TGTGCCAGCAGCTTAAATCCGGGGGGAGCGGCAGATACGCAGTATTTT.

V and J are TRBV20-1 and TRBJ1-1; 8 bases are a match to TRBD1. Trimming took 5 bases from V and 4 from J; bases not matched to a gene: 3. CDR3 length: 12 residues. Germline V gives CDR1 DFQATT, CDR2 SNEGSKA (reference sequence). Written as DNA, the CDR3 is TGCAGTGCTCCTGACAGGGGCACTGAAGCTTTCTTT. It codes for CSAPDRGTEAFF.

The chain recombines TRBV7-2 with TRBJ1-2, with TRBD1 as a possible D gene (6 bases). The CDR3 covers 13 residues. V was trimmed by 5 bases and J by 8 bases, leaving 15 bases between them. Germline values: CDR1 SGHTA, CDR2 FQGNSA. For the CDR3, the DNA is TGTGCCAGCAGCCGCGGGCAGGGGCAGGGCTACACCTTC. It codes for CASSRGQGQGYTF.

This clonotype was detected a few times. The gene calls are TRBV20-1 and TRBJ2-5; TRBD1 matches 8 bases. CDR3 length: 13 residues. CDR1 and CDR2 (germline): DFQATT, SNEGSKA (reference sequence). V lost 2 bases, J lost 5 bases, and 4 bases stayed unmatched. The CDR3 DNA reads as TGCAGTGCTAGACAGGGGGCGTCGGAGACCCAGTACTTC. It translates to CSARQGASETQYF.

The chain employs TRBV11-3 and TRBJ2-3, with a possible D match to TRBD2 (6 bases). CDR3 length: 15 residues. V lost 5 bases and J 2 bases, leaving 14 bases between the germline ends. The germline V gene encodes CDR1 SGHNT and CDR2 YENEEA. Here the CDR3 DNA reads TGTGCCAGCAGCCCCGGGGGAGGCCCCACAGATACGCAGTATTTT. Amino acid sequence: CASSPGGGPTDTQYF.

The CDR3 DNA sequence: TGCAGCGTTGGATCTGGGTACGGCTACACCTTC. Translation gives CSVGSGYGYTF. The genes are TRBV29-1 and TRBJ1-2, with unresolved D. The CDR3 is 11 amino acids. Trimming left V 4 bases short and J 8 bases short, with 11 bases between. Germline V gene sequence: CDR1 SQVTM, CDR2 ANQGSEA.

This clonotype was seen a handful of times. The chain combines TRBV2 with TRBJ1-5; no firm D call. CDR1 is SNHLY and CDR2 is FYNNEI in the germline V gene. V shed 2 bases and J shed 1 base, with 9 bases lying between them. There are 15 residues in the CDR3. Here the CDR3 reads CASSEWTESNQPQHF. CDR3 DNA: TGTGCCAGCAGTGAATGGACGGAGAGCAATCAGCCCCAGCATTTT.

The V call is TRBV7-3, the J call TRBJ1-1, with a tentative D call TRBD1 (5 bases). CDR1 is SGHTA, CDR2 FQGTGA, per germline. The CDR3 covers 14 residues. Between the trimmed V and J ends, which lost 1 base and 4 bases, there was a span of 10 bases. CDR3 in amino acids: CASSLSGAGTEAFF. CDR3 DNA sequence: TGTGCCAGCAGCTTAAGTGGGGCGGGCACTGAAGCTTTCTTT.

The chain combines TRBV5-1 with TRBJ2-5, with no clear D. The CDR3 is 15 residues long. Germline CDR1 is SGHRS and CDR2 is YFSETQ. V was clipped by 0 bases and J by 1 base, with 10 bases between them. The CDR3, as DNA: TGCGCCAGCAGCTTGGCCTATAAGGGCCAAGAGACCCAGTACTTC. Its translation: CASSLAYKGQETQYF.

This clonotype is judged medium-sized. The chain combines TRBV28 with TRBJ2-2, with D possibly TRBD2 on 6 matching bases. This CDR3 is 17 amino acids long. Germline-derived CDR1 and CDR2 are MDHEN and SYDVKM. The V and J ends lost 11 bases and 2 bases respectively, with 24 bases between them. CDR3 amino acids: CAALSRPGLTNTGELFF. CDR3 in DNA: TGTGCCGCCCTGTCCCGTCCGGGACTGACTAACACCGGGGAGCTGTTTTTT.

This clonotype was found a few times. J is TRBJ1-3 and V is TRBV6-1; 9 bases align to TRBD1. The ends lost 4 bases at V and 8 bases at J; junction bases unmatched: 3. Per the germline V gene, CDR1 is MNHNS and CDR2 is SASEGT. This CDR3 spans 13 amino acids. CDR3 in DNA: TGTGCCAGCAGTGGACAGGGGGGAGACACCATATATTTT. Amino acids: CASSGQGGDTIYF.

This clonotype was recorded once. This chain uses TRBV30 with TRBJ2-5, with 12 bases identical to TRBD2. The CDR3 sequence is 14 residues long. The germline CDR1 and CDR2 sequences are GTSNPN and SVGIG (reference sequence). The V gene end was trimmed by 6 bases and the J gene end by 1 base; junction bases not matched to a gene: 3. The CDR3 protein is CACRLAGAQETQYF. CDR3 DNA: TGTGCCTGTCGACTAGCGGGGGCCCAAGAGACCCAGTACTTC.

J is TRBJ2-7 and V is TRBV11-3; a weak D match, TRBD1 (6 bases). The CDR3 covers 15 residues. Germline loops: CDR1 SGHNT, CDR2 YENEEA. The V end was cut by 3 bases, the J end by 0 bases, with 12 bases between. For the CDR3, the DNA is TGTGCCAGCAGCTTGGCCGGGACACCCTCCTACGAGCAGTACTTC. Protein sequence: CASSLAGTPSYEQYF.

This chain connects TRBV7-9 to TRBJ2-7, with 8 bases lining up with TRBD2. V lost 5 bases and J lost 9; bases outside the gene matches: 21. The CDR3 contains 17 residues. Germline CDR1 is SEHNR and CDR2 is FQNEAQ (reference sequence). DNA for the CDR3: TGTGCCAGCAGCCCGTCTAGCGGGCGGGACGATCTACGGTGGCAGTACTTC. It yields the protein CASSPSSGRDDLRWQYF.

The chain joins TRBV7-9 to TRBJ1-1; unclear D gene. The length of the CDR3 is 14 residues. The V gene lost 5 bases and the J gene lost 0 bases, with 10 bases spanning the gap. The germline V gene encodes CDR1 SEHNR and CDR2 FQNEAQ (reference sequence). The CDR3 loop reads CASSPGYMNTEAFF. DNA for the CDR3: TGTGCCAGCAGCCCGGGATACATGAACACTGAAGCTTTCTTT.

The V gene is TRBV14, the J gene TRBJ1-1, with D possibly being TRBD1 (5 bases). Germline lookup yields CDR1 SGHDN and CDR2 FVKESK. The CDR3 spans 11 residues. V was trimmed by 4 bases and J by 10 bases, leaving 10 bases between them. In DNA, the CDR3 is TGTGCCAGCAGCCTCGAGGGGAGAGCTTTCTTT. Amino acids: CASSLEGRAFF.

The CDR3 DNA is TGTGCCAGTAGTATAGCGGCCAGGGTCAATCAGCCCCAGCATTTT. Translating it yields CASSIAARVNQPQHF. V and J are TRBV19 and TRBJ1-5, with a possible D match to TRBD1 (5 bases). CDR1 is LNHDA, CDR2 SQIVND, per germline (reference sequence). V was pared by 1 base and J by 3 bases, with 10 bases between. The CDR3 runs 15 residues.

This chain uses TRBV7-2 with TRBJ2-7; the D gene is possibly TRBD2 (5 bases). The V and J ends lost 7 bases and 0 bases respectively, with 13 bases between them. Germline V gene sequence: CDR1 SGHTA, CDR2 FQGNSA. The CDR3 sequence is 14 residues long. The CDR3 spells CASTYTRSSYEQYF. CDR3 sequence (DNA): TGTGCCAGCACCTACACTAGAAGCTCCTACGAGCAGTACTTC.

The chain combines TRBV6-5 with TRBJ2-1; the D gene is possibly TRBD2 (5 bases). The ends were cut back, 2 bases at V and 10 bases at J, with 12 bases in the middle. Germline-derived CDR1 and CDR2 are MNHEY and SVGAGI. CDR3 length: 13 amino acids. The CDR3 nucleotides read TGTGCCAGCAGTTACCCGACGCCGGGGGAGCAGTTCTTC. It codes for CASSYPTPGEQFF.

This clonotype was seen a few times. The V call is TRBV24-1, the J call TRBJ2-3; possible D gene TRBD2, 6 bases. The CDR3 is 15 amino acids. Looked up from germline, CDR1 is KGHDR and CDR2 is SFDVKD. Trimming shortened V by 10 bases and J by 0 bases, and 16 bases separated the two germline ends. The DNA of the CDR3 is TGTGCCACATCGGAGGCTAGCGCTAGCACAGATACGCAGTATTTT. Its protein is CATSEASASTDTQYF.

This chain links TRBV6-5 with TRBJ1-1; D gene ambiguous. CDR3 size: 16 residues. Germline V gene data show CDR1 as MNHEY and CDR2 as SVGAGI. V lost 2 bases and J 1 base, leaving 14 bases between the germline ends. The CDR3 here is CASSYVWTSANTEAFF. CDR3 bases: TGTGCCAGCAGTTACGTATGGACCTCAGCGAACACTGAAGCTTTCTTT.

The genes are TRBV24-1 and TRBJ2-5, with D perhaps being TRBD1 or TRBD2 (6 bases each). CDR3 length: 15 amino acids. Germline values: CDR1 KGHDR, CDR2 SFDVKD. Trimming took off 4 bases at V and 3 bases at J, with 14 bases between the two ends. CDR3 nucleotides: TGTGCCACCAGTGAACCCAGGGGAGGCAAAGAGACCCAGTACTTC. It yields the protein CATSEPRGGKETQYF.

This clonotype was counted only a few times. This chain joins TRBV6-1 and TRBJ1-5, with a possible D match to TRBD1 (6 bases). The CDR3 is made up of 17 amino acids. Trimming left V 3 bases short and J 0 bases short, with 15 bases between. Germline V CDR1 and CDR2: MNHNS, SASEGT. CDR3 DNA: TGTGCCAGCAGTGAGCCGACAGGATCTTATAGCAATCAGCCCCAGCATTTT. It yields the protein CASSEPTGSYSNQPQHF.

V gene TRBV20-1 combines with J gene TRBJ1-6, with a weak D call TRBD1 (5 bases). The CDR3 consists of 15 residues. Germline CDR1 reads DFQATT; CDR2 reads SNEGSKA (reference sequence). V was cut by 3 bases and J by 3 bases, with 12 bases left in between. CDR3 DNA: TGCAGTGCTAGGTTGGCAGGGATCTATAATTCACCCCTCCACTTT. This encodes CSARLAGIYNSPLHF.

This clonotype has just a few counts. The chain has TRBV11-1 and TRBJ1-2; TRBD1 matches 7 bases. Germline CDR1 SGHAT, CDR2 FQDESV (reference sequence). Unmatched junction bases numbered 4, after V lost 5 bases and J lost 4 bases. This CDR3 comprises 13 residues. CDR3 amino acids: CASSRGQIYGYTF. As DNA, the CDR3 is TGTGCCAGCAGCCGGGGACAGATCTATGGCTACACCTTC.

Only a few counts were recorded for this clonotype. In DNA form, the CDR3 reads TGTGCCAGCAGTTTCAGCCGGGGCGGCTACGAGCAGTACTTC. This encodes CASSFSRGGYEQYF. The V gene is TRBV12-3 or TRBV12-4, the J gene TRBJ2-7; TRBD1 or TRBD2 may be the D gene (5 bases each). Trimming took off 3 bases at V and 3 bases at J, with 12 bases between the two ends. CDR3 size: 14 residues.